This TCR beta chain was profiled in a study of OX40 agonist ivuxolimab in advanced cancers. Overall study: Three patients responded partially, comprising one with hepatocellular carcinoma and two with cutaneous melanoma.

Study observations and caveats: Clones of CD4+ and CD8+ blood T cells grew by week 6 at doses of 0.1 to 3.0 mg/kg.

The assay was immunoSEQ multiplex PCR, and TCRdb's table has in-frame clones only and misses some. The table includes 30,000 to 40,000 clones, more than 60% detected once. The CDR3 length is 13 residues. The V and J ends lost 7 bases and 4 bases, in that order; junction bases with no gene match: 3. The germline gives CDR1 ENHRY, CDR2 SYGVKD. Individuals having autoimmune disease history or systemic immunosuppression were not enrolled. Turning to this clone: Its antigen is not identified.

The origin of this receptor is an adult with an advanced solid tumor such as melanoma, head and neck, liver or kidney cancer. The V gene is TRBV10-3, the J gene TRBJ1-5; TRBD1 agrees at 8 bases. The source was CD4+ or CD8+ T cells sorted from blood, collected in a trial of the OX40 agonist ivuxolimab. The CDR3 region is CAIKDRENQPQHF. For the CDR3, the DNA is TGTGCCATCAAGGACAGGGAGAATCAGCCCCAGCATTTT.